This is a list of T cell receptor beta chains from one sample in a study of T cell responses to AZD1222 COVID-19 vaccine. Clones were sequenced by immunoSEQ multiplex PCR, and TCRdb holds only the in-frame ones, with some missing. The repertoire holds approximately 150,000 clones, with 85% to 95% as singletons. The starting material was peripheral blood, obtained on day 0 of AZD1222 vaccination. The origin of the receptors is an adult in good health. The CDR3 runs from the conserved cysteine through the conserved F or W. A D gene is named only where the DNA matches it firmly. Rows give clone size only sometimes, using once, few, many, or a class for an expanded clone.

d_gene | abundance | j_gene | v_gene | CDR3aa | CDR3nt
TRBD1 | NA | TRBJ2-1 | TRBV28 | CASSLGTGREDEQFF | TGTGCCAGCAGTTTAGGGACAGGGAGGGAAGATGAGCAGTTCTTC
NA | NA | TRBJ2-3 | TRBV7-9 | CASGQSKDTQYF | TGTGCCAGCGGACAAAGTAAGGATACGCAGTATTTT
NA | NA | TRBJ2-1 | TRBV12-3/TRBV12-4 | CASSPSLGEQFF | TGTGCCAGCAGCCCCAGTTTGGGTGAGCAGTTCTTC
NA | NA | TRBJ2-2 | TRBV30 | CAWSVLMVAGELFF | TGTGCCTGGAGTGTACTTATGGTGGCCGGGGAGCTGTTTTTT
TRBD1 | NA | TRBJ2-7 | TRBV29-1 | CSGGQASYEQYF | TGCAGCGGGGGACAGGCGAGCTACGAGCAGTACTTC
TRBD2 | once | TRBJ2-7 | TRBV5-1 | CASSFGGDTYEQYF | TGCGCCAGCAGCTTTGGGGGGGATACCTACGAGCAGTACTTC
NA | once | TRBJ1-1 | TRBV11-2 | CASSLNLGQTPEAFF | TGTGCCAGCAGCTTAAACCTCGGACAGACGCCTGAAGCTTTCTTT
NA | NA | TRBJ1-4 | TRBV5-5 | CASSSAGYKGGDEKLFF | TGTGCCAGCAGCTCGGCCGGTTACAAGGGAGGAGATGAAAAACTGTTTTTT
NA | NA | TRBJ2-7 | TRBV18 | CASSPYPGRDSYEQYF | TGTGCCAGCTCACCATACCCGGGCCGTGACTCCTACGAGCAGTACTTC
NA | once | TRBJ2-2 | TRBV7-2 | CASSLSAQGSGELFF | TGTGCCAGCAGCTTAAGTGCTCAGGGGTCCGGGGAGCTGTTTTTT
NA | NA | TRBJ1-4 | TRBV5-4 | CASSLDLGRNEKLFF | TGTGCCAGCAGCTTGGATTTAGGGAGAAATGAAAAACTGTTTTTT
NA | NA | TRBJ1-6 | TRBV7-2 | CASKSFLTGVSPLHF | TGTGCCAGCAAATCGTTTCTGACAGGTGTTTCACCCCTCCACTTT
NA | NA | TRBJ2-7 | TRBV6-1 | CASSEAPGLYEQYF | TGTGCCAGCAGTGAAGCCCCAGGTCTGTACGAGCAGTACTTC
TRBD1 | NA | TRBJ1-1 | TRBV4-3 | CASSPRDRGMMGMNTEAFF | TGCGCCAGCAGCCCGCGGGACAGGGGAATGATGGGGATGAACACTGAAGCTTTCTTT
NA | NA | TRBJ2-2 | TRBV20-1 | CSASDGNTGELFF | TGCAGTGCTAGTGACGGGAACACCGGGGAGCTGTTTTTT
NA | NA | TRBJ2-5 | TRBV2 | CASSQPLSETQYF | TGTGCCAGCAGTCAGCCGCTCTCGGAGACCCAGTACTTC
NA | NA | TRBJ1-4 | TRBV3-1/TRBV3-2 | CASSRIPSTNEKLFF | TGTGCCAGCAGCCGGATCCCCTCAACTAATGAAAAACTGTTTTTT
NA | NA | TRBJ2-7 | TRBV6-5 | CASSYTMWGDEQYF | TGTGCCAGCAGTTATACCATGTGGGGGGACGAGCAGTACTTC
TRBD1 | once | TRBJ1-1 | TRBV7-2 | CASSLSRDRAEAFF | TGTGCCAGCAGCTTAAGCCGGGACAGAGCTGAAGCTTTCTTT
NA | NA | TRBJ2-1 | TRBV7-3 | CASSLGGGEQFF | TGTGCCAGCAGCTTAGGAGGCGGTGAGCAGTTCTTC
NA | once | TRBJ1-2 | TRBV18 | CASSPLQGHGYTF | TGTGCCAGCTCACCTCTCCAGGGCCATGGCTACACCTTC
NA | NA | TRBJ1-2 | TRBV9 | CASSAPTDPTTARAGYTF | TGTGCCAGCAGCGCACCTACCGATCCCACGACCGCGCGCGCGGGCTACACCTTC
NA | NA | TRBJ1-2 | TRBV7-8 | CASSLWGPGSNYGYTF | TGTGCCAGCAGCTTGTGGGGGCCCGGGTCAAACTATGGCTACACCTTC
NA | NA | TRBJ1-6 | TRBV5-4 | CASSFRGAPNSPLHF | TGTGCCAGCAGCTTCCGCGGGGCCCCCAATTCACCCCTCCACTTT
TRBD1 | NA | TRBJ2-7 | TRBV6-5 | CATRGQAYEQYF | TGTGCCACCCGGGGACAGGCGTACGAGCAGTACTTC
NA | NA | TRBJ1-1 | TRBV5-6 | CASSATVSTEAFF | TGTGCCAGCAGCGCCACAGTAAGCACTGAAGCTTTCTTT
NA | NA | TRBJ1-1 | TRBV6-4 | CASRRDAGSVAFF | TGTGCCAGCAGAAGGGACGCGGGTAGCGTAGCTTTCTTT
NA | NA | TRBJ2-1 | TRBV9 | CASSPRKGGDEQFF | TGTGCCAGCAGCCCCCGAAAAGGGGGGGATGAGCAGTTCTTC
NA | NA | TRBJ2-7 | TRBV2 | CASSGQLTGYEQYF | TGTGCCAGCAGTGGGCAATTGACTGGCTACGAGCAGTACTTC
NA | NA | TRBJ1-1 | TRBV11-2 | CASGTTGQLMNTEAFF | TGTGCCAGCGGTACGACGGGACAACTCATGAACACTGAAGCTTTCTTT
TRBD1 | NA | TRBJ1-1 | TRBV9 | CASSVGAGGGNTEAFF | TGTGCCAGCAGCGTAGGCGCAGGGGGAGGGAACACTGAAGCTTTCTTT
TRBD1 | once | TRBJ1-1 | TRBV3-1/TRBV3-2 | CASSRRTGTNTEAFF | TGTGCCAGCAGCCGCAGGACAGGGACGAACACTGAAGCTTTCTTT
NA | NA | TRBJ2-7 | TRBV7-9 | CASSPRGYEQYF | TGTGCCAGCAGCCCGCGCGGCTACGAGCAGTACTTC
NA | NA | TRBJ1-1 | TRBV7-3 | CASSRDGNTEAFF | TGTGCCAGCTCCAGGGACGGGAACACTGAAGCTTTCTTT
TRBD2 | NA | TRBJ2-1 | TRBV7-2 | CASSLEVAGGLYNEQFF | TGTGCCAGCAGCTTAGAGGTGGCGGGGGGATTATACAATGAGCAGTTCTTC
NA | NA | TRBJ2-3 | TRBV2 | CASSKTEITQYF | TGTGCCAGCAGTAAGACTGAAATTACGCAGTATTTT
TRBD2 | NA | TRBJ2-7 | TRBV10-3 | CAISESTSGLYEQYF | TGTGCCATCAGTGAGTCCACTAGCGGCCTCTACGAGCAGTACTTC
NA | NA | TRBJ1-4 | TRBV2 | CASSPGRGRNEKLFF | TGTGCCAGCAGTCCGGGACGGGGCAGAAATGAAAAACTGTTTTTT
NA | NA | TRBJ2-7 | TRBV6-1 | CASSEPPLGYSGYEQYF | TGTGCCAGCAGTGAGCCTCCACTGGGGTATTCTGGCTACGAGCAGTACTTC
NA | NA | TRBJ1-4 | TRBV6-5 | CASSSQGTANEKLFF | TGTGCCAGCAGTTCTCAGGGGACCGCTAATGAAAAACTGTTTTTT
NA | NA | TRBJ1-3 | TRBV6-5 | CASSGVSGNTIYF | TGTGCCAGTTCAGGGGTCTCTGGAAACACCATATATTTT
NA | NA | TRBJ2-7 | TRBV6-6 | CASSYYQGAYEQYF | TGTGCCAGCAGTTATTACCAGGGAGCCTACGAGCAGTACTTC
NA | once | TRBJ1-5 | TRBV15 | CATSAGTNQPQHF | TGTGCCACCAGCGCCGGGACAAATCAGCCCCAGCATTTT
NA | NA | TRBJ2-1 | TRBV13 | CASSPGRTHEQFF | TGTGCCAGCAGCCCCGGGCGGACCCATGAGCAGTTCTTC